Below, 13 T cell receptor beta chains from the same sample are listed, as sequenced in a study of cytomegalovirus exposure and HLA in healthy donors. Researchers ran the PCR with 60 Vbeta and 13 Jbeta primers. Profiling relied on immunoSEQ multiplex PCR, and the TCRdb table lists in-frame clones only, not all of them. The sample includes approximately 140,000 clones. What was sequenced was PBMCs. Every receptor here comes from a woman aged 40 to 55 in good health and CMV-seronegative.

The CDR3 loop is CASSLGTGDYGYTF. As DNA, the CDR3 is TGCGCCAGCAGCTTAGGGACAGGAGACTATGGCTACACCTTC. The gene calls are TRBV5-1 and TRBJ1-2; the match to TRBD1 covers 8 bases. The length of the CDR3 is 14 residues. V gave up 2 bases and J gave up 3 bases; unmatched junction bases: 3. Germline CDR1 SGHRS, CDR2 YFSETQ.

The chain joins TRBV10-1 to TRBJ2-3; the D gene is possibly TRBD2 (5 bases). The CDR3 has 16 amino acids. Trimming cost V 5 bases and J 4 bases, with 19 bases left between them. The germline gives CDR1 WNHNN, CDR2 SYGVQD (reference sequence). The CDR3 here is CASSTPPGLRADTQYF. The CDR3 coding sequence is TGCGCCAGCAGTACGCCGCCCGGACTTCGCGCAGATACGCAGTATTTT.

The J gene is TRBJ1-1, the V gene TRBV18; D is unresolved. V was pared by 2 bases and J by 4 bases, with 14 bases between. The CDR3 covers 15 residues. Germline V gene lookup returns CDR1 KGHSH and CDR2 LQKENI. The CDR3 spells CASSPTAEWSTEAFF. CDR3 bases: TGTGCCAGCTCACCAACCGCGGAGTGGAGCACTGAAGCTTTCTTT.

The gene calls are TRBV7-8 and TRBJ2-2, with 7 bases that match TRBD1. J was trimmed by 3 bases and V by 2 bases; bases with no gene match: 0. The V gene's germline CDR1 is SGHVS and CDR2 FQNEAQ. This CDR3 region has 14 residues. This chain's CDR3 is CASSLQGDTGELFF. In nucleotides, the CDR3 is TGTGCCAGCAGCTTACAGGGGGACACCGGGGAGCTGTTTTTT.

J is TRBJ1-5 and V is TRBV5-1; no clear D. The length of the CDR3 is 15 residues. Trimming cost V 0 bases and J 6 bases, with 13 bases left between them. CDR1 is SGHRS, CDR2 YFSETQ, per germline. This CDR3 reads CASSLAGRRGQPQHF. DNA for the CDR3: TGCGCCAGCAGCTTGGCCGGTCGAAGAGGTCAGCCCCAGCATTTT.

On this clone: Other DNA sequences of this sample code for an identical CDR3. The chain recombines TRBV5-1 with TRBJ2-3; TRBD2 might be the D (5 bases). The CDR3 has 12 amino acids. The V end was cut by 0 bases, the J end by 6 bases, with 5 bases between. The germline V gene encodes CDR1 SGHRS and CDR2 YFSETQ. CDR3 residues: CASSLAGDTQYF. CDR3 bases: TGCGCCAGCAGCTTGGCGGGGGATACGCAGTATTTT.

V gene TRBV6-6 combines with J gene TRBJ2-3; D is uncertain. V was pared by 1 base and J by 1 base, with 6 bases between. This CDR3 comprises 14 residues. Germline V gives CDR1 MNHNY, CDR2 SVGAGI (reference sequence). The CDR3, as DNA: TGTGCCAGCAGTTACTATTCGGGCACAGATACGCAGTATTTT. Its translation: CASSYYSGTDTQYF.

The genes are TRBV9 and TRBJ2-7; 9 bases map to TRBD1. Germline V gene data show CDR1 as SGDLS and CDR2 as YYNGEE. The trim removed 0 bases at V and 5 bases at J, leaving 9 bases unmatched. The CDR3 extends over 16 amino acids. The CDR3 loop reads CASSVAIGTGQHEQYF. Written as DNA, the CDR3 is TGTGCCAGCAGCGTAGCTATTGGGACAGGGCAACACGAGCAGTACTTC.

This chain connects TRBV27 to TRBJ1-1, with 7 bases fitting TRBD1. The CDR3 consists of 17 residues. The germline V gene has CDR1 MNHEY and CDR2 SMNVEV (reference sequence). The V and J ends lost 0 bases and 4 bases, in that order; junction bases with no gene match: 11. The CDR3 nucleotides are TGTGCCAGCAGTTTATCGGATGGGACAGCATCGATCACTGAAGCTTTCTTT. Its protein product is CASSLSDGTASITEAFF.

The CDR3 spells CASHGLSNQPQHF. In DNA form, the CDR3 reads TGTGCCAGCCACGGGTTAAGCAATCAGCCCCAGCATTTT. This chain links TRBV2 with TRBJ1-5; D gene ambiguous. The CDR3 sequence is 13 residues long. The ends were cut back, 8 bases at V and 1 base at J, with 9 bases in the middle. Germline V gene sequence: CDR1 SNHLY, CDR2 FYNNEI. Filled out from reference TRBV2 and TRBJ1-5, the complete variable domain reads EPEVTQTPSHQVTQMGQEVILRCVPISNHLYFYWYRQILGQKVEFLVSFYNNEISEKSEIFDDQFSVERPDGSNFTLKIRSTKLEDSAMYFCASHGLSNQPQHFGDGTRLSIL.

The rearrangement joins TRBV7-9 to TRBJ1-3, with a possible D match to TRBD1 (6 bases). The germline gives CDR1 SEHNR, CDR2 FQNEAQ (reference sequence). V lost 2 bases, J lost 2 bases, and 13 bases lay in between. There are 16 residues in the CDR3. The CDR3 DNA sequence: TGTGCCAGCAGCTTACGGGACATAGAGGCTGGAAACACCATATATTTT. Residues: CASSLRDIEAGNTIYF. The whole variable domain, filled in from reference TRBV7-9 and TRBJ1-3, reads DTGVSQNPRHKITKRGQNVTFRCDPISEHNRLYWYRQTLGQGPEFLTYFQNEAQLEKSRLLSDRFSAERPKGSFSTLEIQRTEQGDSAMYLCASSLRDIEAGNTIYFGEGSWLTVV.

This sequence joins TRBV6-6 and TRBJ1-1, with D perhaps matching TRBD1 (5 bases). Germline CDR1 reads MNHNY; CDR2 reads SVGAGI (reference sequence). The V gene lost 2 bases and the J gene lost 4 bases, with 14 bases spanning the gap. The CDR3 totals 15 residues. The CDR3 sequence is CASSYVWFGGTEAFF. CDR3 nucleotide sequence: TGTGCCAGCAGTTACGTGTGGTTCGGGGGCACTGAAGCTTTCTTT.

This sequence joins TRBV2 and TRBJ1-1; D remains unclear. Per the germline V gene, CDR1 is SNHLY and CDR2 is FYNNEI. The CDR3 consists of 14 residues. V was cut by 2 bases and J by 1 base, with 8 bases left in between. The CDR3 DNA sequence: TGTGCCAGCAGTGAATACGGCGGGAACACTGAAGCTTTCTTT. It yields the protein CASSEYGGNTEAFF.